These 13 T cell receptor beta chains were sequenced from one sample in a study of OX40 agonist ivuxolimab in advanced cancers. Profiling relied on immunoSEQ multiplex PCR, and the TCRdb table lists in-frame clones only, not all of them. This table holds tens of thousands of clones, approximately 81% found once. The sequencing used CD4+ or CD8+ T cells sorted from blood, collected in a trial of the OX40 agonist ivuxolimab. These receptors all stem from an adult with an advanced solid tumor such as melanoma, head and neck, liver or kidney cancer.

This clone turned up a few times. The chain uses TRBV5-1 and TRBJ1-3; the D is unclear. This CDR3 contains 15 residues. V was clipped by 0 bases and J by 0 bases, with 7 bases between them. Germline V gene data show CDR1 as SGHRS and CDR2 as YFSETQ. CDR3 coding DNA: TGCGCCAGCAGCTTGGGATCGACCTCTGGAAACACCATATATTTT. It is translated as CASSLGSTSGNTIYF. Full variable domain (missing parts from reference TRBV5-1 and TRBJ1-3): KAGVTQTPRYLIKTRGQQVTLSCSPISGHRSVSWYQQTPGQGLQFLFEYFSETQRNKGNFPGRFSGRQFSNSRSEMNVSTLELGDSALYLCASSLGSTSGNTIYFGEGSWLTVV.

The chain recombines TRBV5-1 with TRBJ2-1; 7 bases align to TRBD2. Per the germline V gene, CDR1 is SGHRS and CDR2 is YFSETQ. The CDR3 has 16 residues. V lost 3 bases, J lost 1 base, and 7 bases stayed unmatched. The DNA for the CDR3 is TGCGCCAGCAGCTCCCAAGCGGGGAGATCCTACAATGAGCAGTTCTTC. It yields the protein CASSSQAGRSYNEQFF.

CDR3 loop: CASRRRYEQFF. The CDR3 coding sequence is TGTGCCAGCAGGAGAAGGTATGAGCAGTTCTTC. V and J are TRBV6-5 and TRBJ2-1, with unresolved D. This CDR3 is 11 amino acids long. V was pared by 6 bases and J by 8 bases, with 8 bases between. CDR1 is MNHEY, CDR2 SVGAGI, per germline.

This clone has just a few counts. The chain recombines TRBV5-4 with TRBJ1-2; TRBD1 is a possible D gene (5 bases). Germline CDR1 reads SGHNT; CDR2 reads YYREEE (reference sequence). CDR3 length equals 16 residues. Trimming removed 4 bases at V and 2 bases at J, with 18 bases between. The CDR3 sequence is CASSPVSGTGNYGYTF. The DNA of the CDR3 is TGTGCCAGCAGCCCCGTGTCAGGGACGGGCAACTATGGCTACACCTTC.

The genes are TRBV6-5 and TRBJ2-7; a weak D match, TRBD1 (5 bases). The germline CDR1 and CDR2 sequences are MNHEY and SVGAGI. V was pared by 7 bases and J by 0 bases, with 10 bases between. The CDR3 has 13 amino acids. The CDR3 DNA follows: TGTGCCAGCATCAGGGTGGGCTCCTACGAGCAGTACTTC. Protein product: CASIRVGSYEQYF.

This clone was recorded only once. The conserved phenylalanine or tryptophan is not found at the CDR3 terminus, so this likely reflects a read error. The DNA is left out, because the CDR3 cannot be placed on it with certainty; the CDR3 is given as TCRdb lists it. CDR3 sequence: CASFLRAT. The V call is TRBV28, the J call TRBJ1-2. Germline V gene lookup returns CDR1 MDHEN and CDR2 SYDVKM. Termini included, the CDR3 measures 8 amino acids.

Worth noting for this clone: Compared with germline, one end of the junction differs, possibly owing to a read error. The chain carries TRBV7-7 and TRBJ2-5; 7 positions match TRBD2. Per the germline V gene, CDR1 is SSHAT and CDR2 is FNYEAQ (reference sequence). The CDR3 is made up of 14 amino acids. This chain's CDR3 is CASSLAGGEATQYF. CDR3 bases: TGTGCTAGCAGCTTAGCGGGCGGGGAGGCGACCCAGTACTTC.

This chain joins TRBV29-1 and TRBJ2-3, with D tentatively TRBD2 (6 bases). Germline lookup yields CDR1 SQVTM and CDR2 ANQGSEA. This CDR3 region has 15 residues. V was trimmed by 6 bases and J by 0 bases, leaving 16 bases between them. The CDR3 protein is CSVSRGTASTDTQYF. The CDR3 DNA reads TGCAGCGTCTCACGGGGGACCGCTAGCACAGATACGCAGTATTTT.

V gene TRBV28 combines with J gene TRBJ1-2; D remains unclear. CDR1 is MDHEN and CDR2 is SYDVKM in the germline V gene. V was pared by 7 bases and J by 2 bases, with 5 bases between. The CDR3 runs 11 residues. The CDR3 region is CASNTNYGYTF. The CDR3 DNA reads as TGTGCCAGCAACACCAACTATGGCTACACCTTC.

V gene TRBV10-3 combines with J gene TRBJ1-1; no reliable D call. The CDR3 loop spans 13 amino acids. Per the germline V gene, CDR1 is ENHRY and CDR2 is SYGVKD. Trimming removed 4 bases at V and 1 base at J, with 7 bases between. The DNA of the CDR3 is TGTGCCATCAGTGGTTCAGGGAACACTGAAGCTTTCTTT. Protein product: CAISGSGNTEAFF.

The chain links TRBV2 to TRBJ2-1; maybe TRBD1 (6 bases). The length of the CDR3 is 14 residues. Germline V gene data show CDR1 as SNHLY and CDR2 as FYNNEI. The V and J ends lost 6 bases and 4 bases respectively, with 13 bases between them. The CDR3 DNA is TGTGCCAGCAGGAGACAGGAGTCGTACAATGAGCAGTTCTTC. Translating it yields CASRRQESYNEQFF.

This chain's CDR3 is CASSQVIGSPGEKLFF. The CDR3 coding sequence is TGCGCCAGCAGCCAAGTGATTGGATCCCCGGGTGAAAAACTGTTTTTT. This rearrangement joins TRBV4-3 to TRBJ1-4; D not certain. The CDR3 covers 16 residues. V lost 1 base and J 7 bases, leaving 16 bases between the germline ends. Germline CDR1 is LGHNA and CDR2 is YSLEER.

This chain connects TRBV28 to TRBJ2-7; D is perhaps TRBD2 (5 bases). This CDR3 spans 15 amino acids. Germline values: CDR1 MDHEN, CDR2 SYDVKM. V gave up 5 bases and J gave up 1 base, with 15 bases separating them. The CDR3 sequence is CASSPGYGESYEQYF. The CDR3 DNA reads TGTGCCAGCAGTCCGGGGTATGGAGAGTCCTACGAGCAGTACTTC.